The 17 T cell receptor beta chains in this list originate from one sample, sequenced in a study of TIL therapy for anti-PD-1-resistant metastatic lung cancer. The immunoSEQ assay was v3. Generated by immunoSEQ multiplex PCR, the TCRdb table keeps only in-frame clones and is missing some. The table has about 100,000 clones, about 71% seen once. Stated time point: pre-treatment sample, taken before nivolumab and TIL therapy. Most excised metastases sampled were pleural nodules or supraclavicular lymph nodes. The sequencing used tumor tissue, collected at baseline. These receptors all come from a person aged 25-85 years with non-small cell lung cancer.

The chain couples TRBV2 to TRBJ1-5; possibly TRBD1 for D (5 bases). V was trimmed by 6 bases and J by 3 bases, leaving 9 bases between them. The germline V gene has CDR1 SNHLY and CDR2 FYNNEI. The CDR3 runs 13 residues. The CDR3 DNA follows: TGTGCCAGCAGGAGGGGCGCCAATCAGCCCCAGCATTTT. This codes for CASRRGANQPQHF.

This clone was counted a few times. V and J are TRBV2 and TRBJ2-7, with 8 bases aligning to TRBD1. J gave up 4 bases and V 11 bases, and 10 bases lay outside the gene matches. The germline V gene has CDR1 SNHLY and CDR2 FYNNEI. The CDR3 consists of 13 residues. The CDR3 nucleotides are TGTGCCGGTGGTCGGACAGGGTGGTACGAGCAGTACTTC. Translating gives CAGGRTGWYEQYF.

The rearrangement uses TRBV18 and TRBJ1-1; 7 bases are shared with TRBD1. This CDR3 spans 13 amino acids. With 0 bases clipped from V and 8 bases from J, the junction kept 3 bases outside the gene matches. Germline CDR1 and CDR2: KGHSH and LQKENI. The CDR3 protein is CASSPPGQPEAFF. CDR3 sequence (DNA): TGTGCCAGCTCACCACCGGGACAGCCCGAAGCTTTCTTT.

The rearrangement links TRBV4-2 to TRBJ1-6; D gene uncertain. In germline, CDR1 is LGHNA, CDR2 YNFKEQ. The CDR3 has 14 residues. V lost 2 bases to trimming and J lost 7 bases, with 9 bases between them. The CDR3 DNA sequence: TGTGCCAGCAGCCAACGGGAGACAAATTCACCCCTCCACTTT. Its translation: CASSQRETNSPLHF.

This clone was observed once. The rearrangement joins TRBV4-1 to TRBJ2-5; D ambiguous. The V gene lost 0 bases and the J gene lost 2 bases, with 7 bases spanning the gap. CDR1 and CDR2 from the germline V gene are MGHRA and YSYEKL. The CDR3 consists of 14 residues. The CDR3 DNA is TGCGCCAGCAGCCAAGATCGGCTGCAAGAGACCCAGTACTTC. Protein product: CASSQDRLQETQYF.

V usage is TRBV7-9 and J usage is TRBJ2-7; 8 nucleotides align to TRBD1. V dropped 7 bases and J dropped 0; count of bases not matched to a gene: 5. CDR1 is SEHNR and CDR2 is FQNEAQ in the germline V gene (reference sequence). The CDR3 extends over 14 amino acids. Written as DNA, the CDR3 is TGTGCCAGCAACCCGACAGGGGACTCCTACGAGCAGTACTTC. Translation: CASNPTGDSYEQYF.

V gene TRBV9 combines with J gene TRBJ2-7; no clear D gene. Germline V lookup: CDR1 SGDLS, CDR2 YYNGEE. The CDR3 runs 14 residues. Trimming pared 0 bases from V and 2 bases from J, leaving 9 bases between. The CDR3 DNA sequence: TGTGCCAGCAGCGTAGGGTACGGACCCTACGAGCAGTACTTC. It specifies CASSVGYGPYEQYF.

This chain connects TRBV9 to TRBJ1-5, with D unresolved. The CDR3 runs 15 residues. V lost 0 bases to trimming and J lost 1 base, with 8 bases between them. CDR1 SGDLS and CDR2 YYNGEE come from the germline V gene. The CDR3 spells CASSVAPSSNQPQHF. The CDR3 bases are TGTGCCAGCAGCGTAGCCCCAAGCAGCAATCAGCCCCAGCATTTT.

This clone was recorded a few times. The rearrangement links TRBV4-2 to TRBJ2-1, with D possibly TRBD2 on 6 matching bases. Deletions cut 0 bases from V and 4 bases from J, with 16 bases between. The CDR3 runs to 17 residues. Germline CDR1 LGHNA, CDR2 YNFKEQ. This CDR3 reads CASSQDEGAGRYNEQFF. The CDR3 DNA follows: TGTGCCAGCAGCCAAGATGAAGGTGCGGGGCGGTACAATGAGCAGTTCTTC.

V gene TRBV5-1 combines with J gene TRBJ1-3, with 9 bases aligning to TRBD1. This CDR3 region has 14 residues. Germline loops: CDR1 SGHRS, CDR2 YFSETQ. The trim removed 2 bases at V and 5 bases at J, leaving 2 bases unmatched. The CDR3 protein is CASSLGQGRNTIYF. The CDR3 DNA reads as TGCGCCAGCAGCTTAGGACAGGGGCGAAACACCATATATTTT.

The chain recombines TRBV12-3 or TRBV12-4 with TRBJ1-2, with 7 bases identical to TRBD1. This CDR3 has 13 residues. The V and J ends lost 6 bases and 5 bases, in that order; junction bases with no gene match: 6. CDR3 loop: CASRLSQGYGYTF. CDR3 nucleotide sequence: TGTGCCAGCAGATTATCACAGGGGTATGGCTACACCTTC.

The chain is built from TRBV11-1 and TRBJ2-3; unclear D gene. This CDR3 has 15 residues. The V gene's germline CDR1 is SGHAT and CDR2 FQDESV (reference sequence). V was clipped by 2 bases and J by 2 bases, with 11 bases between them. CDR3 sequence (DNA): TGTGCCAGCAGCTTAAATGGGCTCGTCACAGATACGCAGTATTTT. It translates to CASSLNGLVTDTQYF.

V usage is TRBV5-6 and J usage is TRBJ2-5; tentative D call: TRBD2 (6 bases). CDR1 is SGHDT and CDR2 is YYEEEE in the germline V gene. V gave up 3 bases and J gave up 3 bases, with 9 bases separating them. The CDR3 length is 13 residues. The CDR3 sequence: CASSWASEETQYF. CDR3 DNA: TGTGCCAGCAGCTGGGCTAGCGAAGAGACCCAGTACTTC. The full variable domain, in which reference TRBV5-6 and TRBJ2-5 provide the parts outside the CDR3, is DAGVTQSPTHLIKTRGQQVTLRCSPKSGHDTVSWYQQALGQGPQFIFQYYEEEERQRGNFPDRFSGHQFPNYSSELNVNALLLGDSALYLCASSWASEETQYFGPGTRLLVL.

The rearrangement joins TRBV29-1 to TRBJ2-5; maybe TRBD2 (6 bases). Germline CDR1 and CDR2: SQVTM and ANQGSEA. With 5 bases removed from V and 4 bases from J, the gap between germline ends came to 17 bases. The CDR3 runs 14 residues. The CDR3 loop is CSVFSWTGGETQYF. The CDR3 DNA reads as TGCAGCGTTTTTTCTTGGACCGGGGGAGAGACCCAGTACTTC. The full variable domain, completed using reference TRBV29-1 and TRBJ2-5, is SAVISQKPSRDICQRGTSLTIQCQVDSQVTMMFWYRQQPGQSLTLIATANQGSEATYESGFVIDKFPISRPNLTFSTLTVSNMSPEDSSIYLCSVFSWTGGETQYFGPGTRLLVL.

This clone was seen only a few times. This chain connects TRBV7-2 to TRBJ2-5; D is undetermined. Germline-derived CDR1 and CDR2 are SGHTA and FQGNSA. The CDR3 runs 13 residues. V gave up 1 base and J gave up 5 bases, with 8 bases separating them. CDR3 sequence: CASSLEGWETQYF. CDR3 nucleotides: TGTGCCAGCAGCTTAGAGGGTTGGGAGACCCAGTACTTC.

The CDR3, as DNA: TGTGCCACCAGCACCGGGACAGAGTACGAGCAGTACTTC. It specifies CATSTGTEYEQYF. The rearrangement uses TRBV24-1 and TRBJ2-7; 7 nucleotides agree with TRBD1. Germline V gene lookup returns CDR1 KGHDR and CDR2 SFDVKD. Trimming removed 7 bases from V and 4 bases from J; junction bases left unmatched: 6. The CDR3 is 13 amino acids.

DNA for the CDR3: TGTGCCAGCAGCCCCAGCGGCGGGACAGGGGATACGCAGTATTTT. Translated: CASSPSGGTGDTQYF. The chain joins TRBV7-9 to TRBJ2-3; 9 nucleotides match TRBD1. After removal of 5 bases from V and 6 bases from J, the junction contained 9 bases not matched to a gene. Germline assignment: CDR1 SEHNR and CDR2 FQNEAQ (reference sequence). There are 15 residues in the CDR3.